This T cell receptor (beta chain) came from a study of cytomegalovirus exposure and HLA in healthy donors. CDR1 is MDHEN and CDR2 is SYDVKM in the germline V gene. Trimming removed 3 bases from V and 0 bases from J, with 15 bases in between. CDR3 length: 18 amino acids. This clone was seen a few times. The PCR employed 60 Vbeta primers together with 13 Jbeta primers. Using immunoSEQ multiplex PCR, the repertoire was profiled, and TCRdb retains in-frame clones only, with some absent. The sample comprises about 130,000 clones, 74% of which are singletons, and 4% to 4.5% rests with the top ten. V usage is TRBV28 and J usage is TRBJ1-6; maybe TRBD1 (6 bases). Material for sequencing was PBMCs. The TCR comes from a woman aged 45-60 years in good health and CMV-seropositive. Here the CDR3 reads CASSLPAEGGSYNSPLHF. CDR3 nucleotide sequence: TGTGCCAGCAGTTTGCCGGCGGAAGGGGGCTCCTATAATTCACCCCTCCACTTT.